Below, 14 T cell receptor beta chains from the same sample are listed, as sequenced in a study of response to subunit inactivated influenza vaccine. Using its own MiXCR run on the RT-PCR reads, TCRdb lists one record per CDR3 protein. The sample consists of some 540,000 distinct CDR3 sequences, around 25% of them appearing once. The sample was also reused in another study, on T cells expressing NK-cell markers. Per that paper: Making the TCR beta cDNA relied on 5'RACE template switching with UMIs.

Sample: CD4+ T cells sorted from PBMCs, taken roughly 12 days after vaccination. Receptor source: a man in his forties or fifties who received an inactivated influenza vaccine.

V usage is TRBV7-9 and J usage is TRBJ2-1; the D is unclear. Germline V gives CDR1 SEHNR, CDR2 FQNEAQ (reference sequence). This CDR3 has 13 residues. Trimming stripped 5 bases from V and 5 bases from J, with 10 bases between. This CDR3 reads CASSKSGDNEQFF. The CDR3 DNA is TGTGCCAGCAGCAAATCAGGTGACAATGAGCAGTTCTTC. Using reference TRBV7-9 and TRBJ2-1 for the parts outside the CDR3, the full variable domain is DTGVSQNPRHKITKRGQNVTFRCDPISEHNRLYWYRQTLGQGPEFLTYFQNEAQLEKSRLLSDRFSAERPKGSFSTLEIQRTEQGDSAMYLCASSKSGDNEQFFGPGTRLTVL.

This clonotype occurred a few times. The V call is TRBV7-9, the J call TRBJ2-7; D not certain. Trimming took 7 bases from V and 5 from J, leaving 15 bases between them. The CDR3 has 13 amino acids. CDR1 and CDR2 from the germline V gene are SEHNR and FQNEAQ (reference sequence). This CDR3 is CASNLFTGHEQYF. The CDR3 nucleotides are TGTGCCAGCAACCTTTTTACTGGCCACGAGCAGTACTTC.

This clonotype was seen a few times. The genes are TRBV20-1 and TRBJ2-7; no clear D gene. V was cut by 3 bases and J by 7 bases, with 19 bases left in between. The CDR3 is made up of 14 amino acids. CDR1 and CDR2 from the germline V gene are DFQATT and SNEGSKA (reference sequence). CDR3 in amino acids: CSASQQIRYGEQYF. The CDR3 nucleotides are TGCAGTGCTAGTCAACAGATTCGTTACGGGGAGCAGTACTTC.

This clonotype was seen a handful of times. This chain links TRBV2 with TRBJ2-7, with D possibly TRBD1 on 5 matching bases. Germline V lookup: CDR1 SNHLY, CDR2 FYNNEI. The CDR3 runs to 14 residues. V lost 3 bases, J lost 1 base, and 10 bases lay in between. CDR3 sequence reads: CASSDFRDSYEQYF. DNA of the CDR3: TGTGCCAGCAGTGATTTCAGGGATTCCTACGAGCAGTACTTC.

The CDR3 sequence: CATSREHVSTEAFF. The CDR3 DNA reads as TGTGCCACCAGCAGAGAGCACGTGAGCACTGAAGCTTTCTTT. The chain recombines TRBV15 with TRBJ1-1, with D uncertain. Looked up from germline, CDR1 is LNHNV and CDR2 is YYDKDF (reference sequence). This CDR3 region has 14 residues. Trimming removed 0 bases at V and 4 bases at J, with 9 bases between. The full variable domain, rest sourced from reference TRBV15 and TRBJ1-1, is DAMVIQNPRYQVTQFGKPVTLSCSQTLNHNVMYWYQQKSSQAPKLLFHYYDKDFNNEADTPDNFQSRRPNTSFCFLDIRSPGLGDTAMYLCATSREHVSTEAFFGQGTRLTVV.

This clonotype was seen only a few times. The V and J genes are TRBV29-1 and TRBJ2-1; no definite D call. The V end was cut by 3 bases, the J end by 5 bases, with 8 bases between. CDR3 length: 12 amino acids. Germline values: CDR1 SQVTM, CDR2 ANQGSEA. The DNA for the CDR3 is TGCAGCGTTGAGCACACACACAATGAGCAGTTCTTC. This sequence encodes CSVEHTHNEQFF.

The genes are TRBV5-1 and TRBJ2-2; D tentatively reads TRBD1 or TRBD2 (5 bases each). Germline V gene sequence: CDR1 SGHRS, CDR2 YFSETQ. V was pared by 6 bases and J by 3 bases, with 12 bases between. This CDR3 is 14 amino acids long. CDR3: CASTPGTHTGELFF. The CDR3 DNA is TGCGCCAGCACTCCTGGGACGCACACCGGGGAGCTGTTTTTT.

This rearrangement joins TRBV20-1 to TRBJ2-5; D unclear. The length of the CDR3 is 16 residues. In germline, CDR1 is DFQATT, CDR2 SNEGSKA (reference sequence). Trimming removed 0 bases from V and 2 bases from J, with 16 bases in between. CDR3 amino acids: CSARDNFLRIQETQYF. DNA of the CDR3: TGCAGTGCTAGAGATAATTTTCTGCGCATACAAGAGACCCAGTACTTC.

The chain combines TRBV5-5 with TRBJ2-5; a weak D match, TRBD2 (6 bases). CDR1 and CDR2 from the germline V gene are SGHKS and YYEKEE (reference sequence). The CDR3 extends over 14 amino acids. The V gene lost 4 bases and the J gene lost 1 base, with 11 bases spanning the gap. This CDR3 is CASSRRGSQETQYF. The CDR3 DNA is TGTGCCAGCAGCCGCCGGGGGAGCCAAGAGACCCAGTACTTC.

This clonotype occurred a few times. The rearrangement uses TRBV15 and TRBJ2-1; D possibly uses TRBD1 or TRBD2 (5 bases each). V was pared by 0 bases and J by 2 bases, with 11 bases between. The CDR3 loop spans 16 amino acids. Germline-derived CDR1 and CDR2 are LNHNV and YYDKDF (reference sequence). CDR3 DNA: TGTGCCACCAGCAGAGATCACGGGGACCCCTACAATGAGCAGTTCTTC. It yields the protein CATSRDHGDPYNEQFF.

This clonotype was seen more than once but under ten times. The V call is TRBV7-9, the J call TRBJ2-6; D unresolved. The V end was cut by 2 bases, the J end by 11 bases, with 13 bases between. The germline V gene has CDR1 SEHNR and CDR2 FQNEAQ (reference sequence). CDR3 size: 14 residues. As DNA, the CDR3 is TGTGCCAGCAGCTTATTCCACCCAAGCGACGTCCTGACTTTC. This gives the protein CASSLFHPSDVLTF.

In this sample, this clonotype turned up many times. The chain has TRBV12-3 or TRBV12-4 and TRBJ2-1, with 11 positions matching TRBD2. The CDR3 runs to 15 residues. After removal of 5 bases from V and 3 bases from J, the junction contained 3 bases not matched to a gene. The CDR3: CASSPSGGIYNEQFF. The CDR3 DNA sequence: TGTGCCAGCAGTCCTAGCGGGGGGATCTACAATGAGCAGTTCTTC.

This clonotype was observed a few times. The rearrangement joins TRBV6-5 to TRBJ2-7, with TRBD2 as a possible D gene (6 bases). Germline V gene lookup returns CDR1 MNHEY and CDR2 SVGAGI. Trimming cost V 7 bases and J 2 bases, with 15 bases left between them. The CDR3 sequence is 14 residues long. The CDR3 nucleotides read TGTGCCAGCACTTTCGGGAGAGGGGCCTACGAGCAGTACTTC. As protein: CASTFGRGAYEQYF.

The chain has TRBV20-1 and TRBJ2-2; D assignment may be TRBD1 or TRBD2 (6 bases each). Trimming took off 4 bases at V and 7 bases at J, with 16 bases between the two ends. The CDR3 extends over 14 amino acids. Germline-derived CDR1 and CDR2 are DFQATT and SNEGSKA (reference sequence). DNA for the CDR3: TGCAGTGCTAAACAAACGGGGGCGGGCGGGGAGCTGTTTTTT. Translated, it gives CSAKQTGAGGELFF.